The present T cell receptor (beta chain) was sequenced within a study of CD4 T cells in relation to SARS-CoV-2 and coronaviruses. Study background: PBMCs were cultured with antigen for 10 days before TCR beta sequencing.

The CDR3 totals 19 residues. The V gene lost 6 bases and the J gene lost 0 bases, with 24 bases spanning the gap. Germline lookup yields CDR1 KGHSH and CDR2 LQKENI. The unexposed donors gave CD4+ T cells in about 2010-2019, prior to COVID-19. The cells were cultured for approximately ten days before CD4+ T cells were isolated. This clone was seen a few times. What it binds is not known. This table comes from immunoSEQ multiplex PCR, and its TCRdb copy is limited to in-frame clones, with some not included. Of 25,000 to 30,000 clones listed, approximately 80% were seen once; the top ten hold under 15%. This sequence originates from a human donor in good health. The source material was CD4+ T cells from PBMCs, cultured in vitro. The V call is TRBV18, the J call TRBJ1-3; D is possibly TRBD1 (5 bases). CDR3 DNA sequence: TGTGCCAGCTCGCTGAACCGGGACGCACGTCGACTCTCTGGAAACACCATATATTTT. Residues: CASSLNRDARRLSGNTIYF.